This record looks at one TCR beta chain sequence and its context. What it recognizes is unknown. TCRdb independently ran MiXCR on the reads; one entry per CDR3 protein. The sample has 300,000 to 400,000 distinct CDR3 sequences; under 35% are singletons. This entry belongs to a study of T cell repertoires in cytomegalovirus infection. Study-wide results and limits: What dominated the ex vivo response were HLA-C-restricted CMV-specific TCR beta clonotypes.

The sample was cultured PBMCs, taken from culture after CMV antigen stimulation. The receptor was derived from a human donor in good health (CMV status not recorded). Some clones in this sample may be carry-over from other donors' samples.

The CDR3 spells CSVEGTGGELFF. CDR3 sequence (DNA): TGCAGCGTTGAAGGGACGGGCGGGGAGCTGTTTTTT. V gene TRBV29-1 combines with J gene TRBJ2-2; D remains unclear. The CDR3 runs to 12 residues. The V and J ends lost 1 base and 7 bases respectively, with 7 bases between them. Looked up from germline, CDR1 is SQVTM and CDR2 is ANQGSEA.